The 22 T cell receptor beta chains given below trace back to one sample, sequenced in a study of CD8 T cells in Susac syndrome. cDNA came from approximately 0.5 to 1 ug RNA primed by random hexamers. Each CDR3 protein is one row after TCRdb ran MiXCR on the immunoSEQ multiplex PCR reads. Here the sample spans some 180,000 distinct CDR3 sequences, over 90% being singletons. Sample: CD4+ T cells from PBMCs. These TCRs come from a human donor with Susac syndrome.

This chain joins TRBV20-1 and TRBJ2-4; perhaps TRBD2 as D (5 bases). The CDR3 runs to 15 residues. CDR1 DFQATT and CDR2 SNEGSKA come from the germline V gene (reference sequence). V was cut by 0 bases and J by 8 bases, with 17 bases left in between. This CDR3 reads CSARDREGMGDIQYF. CDR3 in DNA: TGCAGTGCTAGAGATCGCGAAGGGATGGGAGACATTCAGTACTTC.

This chain uses TRBV20-1 with TRBJ2-5; D may be TRBD1 or TRBD2 (6 bases each). The germline V and J ends were trimmed by 8 bases and 4 bases, with 20 bases remaining between them. This CDR3 is built from 14 residues. CDR1 and CDR2 from the germline V gene are DFQATT and SNEGSKA (reference sequence). The CDR3 nucleotides read TGCAGTCCTTGGGGGGCTGAGTGGGGAGAGACCCAGTACTTC. Translating gives CSPWGAEWGETQYF.

The J gene is TRBJ1-2, the V gene TRBV5-1; D may be TRBD1 (6 bases). V was clipped by 0 bases and J by 4 bases, with 10 bases between them. The germline V gene has CDR1 SGHRS and CDR2 YFSETQ. The CDR3 runs to 14 residues. Written as DNA, the CDR3 is TGCGCCAGCAGCTTGGGAGGGGGAATCTATGGCTACACCTTC. As protein: CASSLGGGIYGYTF. Complete variable domain (other parts from reference TRBV5-1 and TRBJ1-2): KAGVTQTPRYLIKTRGQQVTLSCSPISGHRSVSWYQQTPGQGLQFLFEYFSETQRNKGNFPGRFSGRQFSNSRSEMNVSTLELGDSALYLCASSLGGGIYGYTFGSGTRLTVV.

V is TRBV7-6 and J is TRBJ1-3; D is possibly TRBD1 (5 bases). The germline V and J ends were trimmed by 3 bases and 0 bases, with 12 bases remaining between them. The CDR3 runs 16 residues. Germline V gene lookup returns CDR1 SGHVS and CDR2 FNYEAQ. CDR3 bases: TGTGCCAGCAGCTTGACCGGGACCTTCTCTGGAAACACCATATATTTT. Its translation is CASSLTGTFSGNTIYF.

This sequence joins TRBV5-1 and TRBJ1-1; the D is unclear. The V end was cut by 0 bases, the J end by 3 bases, with 12 bases between. Germline CDR1 SGHRS, CDR2 YFSETQ. The CDR3 extends over 15 amino acids. CDR3 DNA sequence: TGCGCCAGCAGCTTGGGACCGAGGGATTACACTGAAGCTTTCTTT. Translated: CASSLGPRDYTEAFF.

This rearrangement joins TRBV5-4 to TRBJ2-6; no clear D. The CDR3 sequence is 14 residues long. V was pared by 2 bases and J by 3 bases, with 6 bases between. Germline assignment: CDR1 SGHNT and CDR2 YYREEE (reference sequence). The CDR3 is CASSLKGGANVLTF. CDR3 DNA sequence: TGTGCCAGCAGCTTAAAAGGTGGGGCCAACGTCCTGACTTTC.

This rearrangement joins TRBV5-4 to TRBJ2-2; no clear D. CDR3 length equals 13 residues. Germline V gene lookup returns CDR1 SGHNT and CDR2 YYREEE (reference sequence). With 0 bases removed from V and 7 bases from J, the gap between germline ends came to 7 bases. CDR3 nucleotide sequence: TGTGCCAGCAGCTTGGGCCGTGGCGGGGAGCTGTTTTTT. It yields the protein CASSLGRGGELFF.

The chain carries TRBV7-9 and TRBJ2-1; maybe TRBD2 (6 bases). The V gene lost 6 bases and the J gene lost 7 bases, with 25 bases spanning the gap. CDR3 length: 17 amino acids. The germline CDR1 and CDR2 sequences are SEHNR and FQNEAQ (reference sequence). The CDR3 nucleotides read TGTGCCAGCAGTTCACCGGTTAGCGGAAGACGAGTTAATGAGCAGTTCTTC. Its translation is CASSSPVSGRRVNEQFF.

This CDR3 reads CASSPGEGRYF. The CDR3 DNA reads as TGTGCCAGCTCACCGGGGGAGGGGCGGTACTTC. The V and J genes are TRBV18 and TRBJ2-7; 7 positions agree with TRBD2. The germline V gene has CDR1 KGHSH and CDR2 LQKENI. V lost 3 bases to trimming and J lost 12 bases; unmatched junction nucleotides: 5. The CDR3 spans 11 residues.

This chain uses TRBV30 with TRBJ2-5; TRBD1 matches 8 bases. CDR3 length equals 14 residues. Germline loops: CDR1 GTSNPN, CDR2 SVGIG (reference sequence). The J segment lost 1 base and the V segment lost 5 bases, leaving 6 bases of the junction unmatched. In nucleotides, the CDR3 is TGTGCCTGGCAGACAGGGGCCTTCCAAGAGACCCAGTACTTC. It is translated as CAWQTGAFQETQYF.

This rearrangement joins TRBV19 to TRBJ2-3; either TRBD1 or TRBD2 may fit D (5 bases each). The germline V and J ends were trimmed by 10 bases and 1 base, with 15 bases remaining between them. Germline V gene sequence: CDR1 LNHDA, CDR2 SQIVND (reference sequence). CDR3 length: 14 residues. The CDR3 loop reads CATNTGTGTDTQYF. CDR3 coding DNA: TGTGCCACAAACACCGGGACCGGCACAGATACGCAGTATTTT.

The CDR3 DNA sequence: TGTGCCAGCAGCTTTAGAAGCGGGGGGTACAATGAGCAGTTCTTC. Protein sequence: CASSFRSGGYNEQFF. This rearrangement joins TRBV7-2 to TRBJ2-1, with 9 bases lining up with TRBD2. The CDR3 totals 15 residues. With V trimmed by 3 bases and J by 4 bases, 4 bases remained unmatched. The V gene's germline CDR1 is SGHTA and CDR2 FQGNSA.

The chain has TRBV7-2 and TRBJ1-2; TRBD1 aligns across 10 bases. Trimming at V came to 7 bases and at J to 8 bases, leaving 10 bases not matched to a gene. There are 14 residues in the CDR3. The germline CDR1 and CDR2 sequences are SGHTA and FQGNSA. Written as DNA, the CDR3 is TGTGCCAGCACCTCCCGGAGGGACAGGGGAGGCTACACCTTC. Its translation is CASTSRRDRGGYTF.

This clonotype was found once. The CDR3 end shows no conserved phenylalanine or tryptophan, and so a read error is likely. The chain is built from TRBV30 and TRBJ2-5, with D perhaps matching TRBD1 or TRBD2 (5 bases each). V lost 1 base, J lost 1 base, and 13 bases lay in between. Germline loops: CDR1 GTSNPN, CDR2 SVGIG (reference sequence). The CDR3 is 15 amino acids. The CDR3 loop reads CAWSDGIGTQETQYS. Written as DNA, the CDR3 is TGTGCCTGGAGTGATGGGATTGGGACCCAAGAGACCCAGTACTCC.

The genes are TRBV20-1 and TRBJ2-5; D uncertain. V lost 0 bases and J lost 5, with 10 bases in between. Germline CDR1 reads DFQATT; CDR2 reads SNEGSKA (reference sequence). CDR3 size: 13 residues. The CDR3, as DNA: TGCAGTGCTAGAGAGATGGGAAAGGAGACCCAGTACTTC. Its protein product is CSAREMGKETQYF.

J is TRBJ2-1 and V is TRBV6-2 or TRBV6-3; 7 bases match TRBD2. V gave up 5 bases and J gave up 0 bases; unmatched junction bases: 4. Germline assignment: CDR1 MNHEY and CDR2 SVGEGT. The CDR3 covers 15 residues. The CDR3 protein is CASSERGSSYNEQFF. The CDR3 bases are TGTGCCAGCAGTGAGCGGGGAAGCTCCTACAATGAGCAGTTCTTC.

J is TRBJ2-7 and V is TRBV20-1, with 8 bases fitting TRBD2. The CDR3 runs 13 residues. Trimming cost V 3 bases and J 5 bases; bases outside gene matches: 6. Germline lookup yields CDR1 DFQATT and CDR2 SNEGSKA (reference sequence). The CDR3 DNA follows: TGCAGTGCTAGCACGGGAGGGCGGAACGAGCAGTACTTC. Translation gives CSASTGGRNEQYF.

The chain employs TRBV15 and TRBJ2-7; 8 nucleotides match TRBD2. The trim removed 0 bases at V and 7 bases at J, leaving 5 bases unmatched. Germline values: CDR1 LNHNV, CDR2 YYDKDF (reference sequence). The CDR3 has 14 residues. CDR3 loop: CATSRDFAGGEQYF. The CDR3 DNA sequence: TGTGCCACCAGCAGAGATTTTGCGGGAGGAGAGCAGTACTTC.

This clonotype has only one observation. This chain links TRBV12-3 or TRBV12-4 with TRBJ1-5, with D tentatively TRBD1 (6 bases). This CDR3 comprises 15 residues. V lost 8 bases to trimming and J lost 3 bases, with 17 bases between them. The CDR3 DNA follows: TGTGCCAGCGGCCCTTCTAGGGGGGACAATCAGCCCCAGCATTTT. Its protein is CASGPSRGDNQPQHF.

This sequence joins TRBV11-2 and TRBJ2-7, with D perhaps TRBD2 (5 bases). This CDR3 is built from 12 residues. The ends were cut back, 8 bases at V and 2 bases at J, with 10 bases in the middle. In germline, CDR1 is SGHAT, CDR2 FQNNGV. DNA of the CDR3: TGTGCCAGCTCCGAAGCGGCCTACGAGCAGTACTTC. This gives the protein CASSEAAYEQYF.

J is TRBJ2-7 and V is TRBV3-1; D is unresolved. Per germline, CDR1 LGHDT and CDR2 YNNKEL (reference sequence). The V gene lost 1 base and the J gene lost 5 bases, with 6 bases spanning the gap. This CDR3 contains 12 residues. Here the CDR3 DNA reads TGTGCCAGCAGCCAAGTATCTCACGAGCAGTACTTC. Amino acids: CASSQVSHEQYF.

V gene TRBV29-1 combines with J gene TRBJ2-3, with TRBD2 matching 9 bases. Trimming removed 8 bases from V and 0 bases from J; junction bases left unmatched: 12. Germline lookup yields CDR1 SQVTM and CDR2 ANQGSEA. The CDR3 loop spans 16 amino acids. The CDR3 is CSSRLAGGSSTDTQYF. Here the CDR3 DNA reads TGCAGCTCACGTCTGGCGGGAGGGTCTAGCACAGATACGCAGTATTTT.